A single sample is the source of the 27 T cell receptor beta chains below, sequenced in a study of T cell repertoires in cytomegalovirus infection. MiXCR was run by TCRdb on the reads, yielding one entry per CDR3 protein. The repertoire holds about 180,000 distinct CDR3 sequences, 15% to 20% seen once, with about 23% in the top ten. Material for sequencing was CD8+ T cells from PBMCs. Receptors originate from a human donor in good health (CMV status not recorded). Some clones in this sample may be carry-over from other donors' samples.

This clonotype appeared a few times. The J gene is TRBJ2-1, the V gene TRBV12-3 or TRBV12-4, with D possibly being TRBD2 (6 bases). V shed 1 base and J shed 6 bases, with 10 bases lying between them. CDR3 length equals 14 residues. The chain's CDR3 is CASSLGVSGNEQFF. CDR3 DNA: TGTGCCAGCAGTTTAGGGGTTAGCGGCAATGAGCAGTTCTTC.

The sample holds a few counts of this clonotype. In DNA form, the CDR3 reads TGTGCCAGCAGTTTAGGGGCCCCTGACACTTTCTTT. Translating gives CASSLGAPDTFF. This chain connects TRBV12-3 or TRBV12-4 to TRBJ1-1; D remains ambiguous. This CDR3 contains 12 residues. The ends were cut back, 1 base at V and 12 bases at J, with 12 bases in the middle.

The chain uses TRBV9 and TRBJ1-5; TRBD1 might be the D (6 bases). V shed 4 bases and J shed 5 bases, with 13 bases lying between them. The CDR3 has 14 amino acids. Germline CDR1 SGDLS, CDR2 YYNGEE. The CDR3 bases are TGTGCCAGCAGCCCCGGGACATCTGATCAGCCCCAGCATTTT. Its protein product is CASSPGTSDQPQHF. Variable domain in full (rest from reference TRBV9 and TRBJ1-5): DSGVTQTPKHLITATGQRVTLRCSPRSGDLSVYWYQQSLDQGLQFLIQYYNGEERAKGNILERFSAQQFPDLHSELNLSSLELGDSALYFCASSPGTSDQPQHFGDGTRLSIL.

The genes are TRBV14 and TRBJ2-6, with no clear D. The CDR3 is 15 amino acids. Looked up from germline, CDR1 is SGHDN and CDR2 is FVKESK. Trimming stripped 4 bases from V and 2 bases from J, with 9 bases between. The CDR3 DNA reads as TGTGCCAGCAGCCCGTCTGGTCCTGGGGCCAACGTCCTGACTTTC. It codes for CASSPSGPGANVLTF.

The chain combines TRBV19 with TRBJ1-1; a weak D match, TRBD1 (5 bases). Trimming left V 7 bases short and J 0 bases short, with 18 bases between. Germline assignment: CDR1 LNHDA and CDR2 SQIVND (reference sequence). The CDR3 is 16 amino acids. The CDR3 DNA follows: TGTGCCAGTACCCCCGTTTGGGGCCCGATGAACACTGAAGCTTTCTTT. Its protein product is CASTPVWGPMNTEAFF.

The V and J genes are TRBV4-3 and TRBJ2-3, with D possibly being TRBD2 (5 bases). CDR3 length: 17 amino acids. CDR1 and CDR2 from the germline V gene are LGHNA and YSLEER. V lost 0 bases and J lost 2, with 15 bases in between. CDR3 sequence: CASSQDIGQRITDTQYF. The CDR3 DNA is TGCGCCAGCAGCCAAGATATCGGGCAGCGGATCACAGATACGCAGTATTTT.

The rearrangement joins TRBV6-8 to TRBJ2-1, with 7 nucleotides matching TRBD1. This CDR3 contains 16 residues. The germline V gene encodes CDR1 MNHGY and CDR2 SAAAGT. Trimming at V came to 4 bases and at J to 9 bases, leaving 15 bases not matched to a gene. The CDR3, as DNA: TGTGCCAGCAGTTTTCCAAGACAGGGAAGGTCGGGTGAGCAGTTCTTC. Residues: CASSFPRQGRSGEQFF.

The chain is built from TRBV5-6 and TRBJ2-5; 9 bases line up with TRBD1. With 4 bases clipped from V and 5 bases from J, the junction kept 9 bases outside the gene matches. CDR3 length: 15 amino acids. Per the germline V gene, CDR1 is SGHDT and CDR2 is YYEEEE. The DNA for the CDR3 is TGTGCCAGCAGCGAACCGGGACAGGGATGGGAGACCCAGTACTTC. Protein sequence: CASSEPGQGWETQYF.

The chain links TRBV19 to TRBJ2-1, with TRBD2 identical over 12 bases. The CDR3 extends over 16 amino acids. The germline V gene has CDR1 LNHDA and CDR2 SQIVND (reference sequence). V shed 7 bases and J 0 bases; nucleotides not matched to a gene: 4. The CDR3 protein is CASISTSGGSYNEQFF. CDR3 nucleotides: TGTGCCAGTATCTCGACTAGCGGGGGCTCCTACAATGAGCAGTTCTTC.

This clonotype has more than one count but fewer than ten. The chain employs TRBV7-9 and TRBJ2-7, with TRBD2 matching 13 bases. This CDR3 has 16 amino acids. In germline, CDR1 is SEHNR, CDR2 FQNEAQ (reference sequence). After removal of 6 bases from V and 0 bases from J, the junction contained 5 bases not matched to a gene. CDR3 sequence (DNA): TGTGCCAGCAGTCCCCGGACTAGCGGGGGCTCCTACGAGCAGTACTTC. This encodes CASSPRTSGGSYEQYF.

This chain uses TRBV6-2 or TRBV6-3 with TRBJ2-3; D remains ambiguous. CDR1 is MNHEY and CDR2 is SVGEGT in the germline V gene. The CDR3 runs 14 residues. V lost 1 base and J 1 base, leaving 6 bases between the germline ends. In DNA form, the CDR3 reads TGTGCCAGCAGTTACTATTTGGGCACAGATACGCAGTATTTT. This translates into CASSYYLGTDTQYF.

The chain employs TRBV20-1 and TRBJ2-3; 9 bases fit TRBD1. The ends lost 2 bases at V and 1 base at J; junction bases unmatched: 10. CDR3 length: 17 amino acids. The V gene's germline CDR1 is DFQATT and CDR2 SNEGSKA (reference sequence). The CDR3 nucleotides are TGCAGTGCTAGATCCGAGGGACAGGGTCACCGCACAGATACGCAGTATTTT. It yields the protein CSARSEGQGHRTDTQYF.

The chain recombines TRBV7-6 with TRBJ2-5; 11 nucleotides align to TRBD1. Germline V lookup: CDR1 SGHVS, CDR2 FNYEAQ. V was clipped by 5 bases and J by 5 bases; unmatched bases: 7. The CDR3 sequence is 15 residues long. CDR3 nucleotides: TGTGCCAGCAGCCTACTAGGACAGGGGGCTGAGACCCAGTACTTC. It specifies CASSLLGQGAETQYF.

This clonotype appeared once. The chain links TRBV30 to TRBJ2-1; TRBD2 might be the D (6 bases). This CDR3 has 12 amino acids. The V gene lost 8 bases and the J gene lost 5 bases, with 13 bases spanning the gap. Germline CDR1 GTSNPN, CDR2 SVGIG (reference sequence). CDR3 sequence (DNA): TGTGCCGGCCGGGACTTGCACAATGAGCAGTTCTTC. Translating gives CAGRDLHNEQFF.

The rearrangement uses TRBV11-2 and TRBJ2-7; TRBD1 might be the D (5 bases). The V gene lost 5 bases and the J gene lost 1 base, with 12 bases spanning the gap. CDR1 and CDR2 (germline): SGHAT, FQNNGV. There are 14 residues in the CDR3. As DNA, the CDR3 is TGTGCCAGCAGCCTAAGACAGCGATCCTACGAGCAGTACTTC. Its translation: CASSLRQRSYEQYF.

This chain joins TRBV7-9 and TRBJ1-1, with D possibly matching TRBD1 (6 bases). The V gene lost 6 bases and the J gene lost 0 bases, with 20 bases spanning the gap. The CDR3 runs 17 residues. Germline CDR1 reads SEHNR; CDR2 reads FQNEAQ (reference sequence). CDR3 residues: CASRPPGGAGVNTEAFF. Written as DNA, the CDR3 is TGTGCCAGCAGGCCACCGGGGGGGGCAGGGGTGAACACTGAAGCTTTCTTT.

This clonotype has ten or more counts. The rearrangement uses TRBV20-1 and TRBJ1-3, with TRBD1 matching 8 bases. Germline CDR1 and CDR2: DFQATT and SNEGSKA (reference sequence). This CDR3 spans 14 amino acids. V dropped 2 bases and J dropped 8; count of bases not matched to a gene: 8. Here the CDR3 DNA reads TGCAGTGCTAGAACGCAGGGGGCAGAGGACACCATATATTTT. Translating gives CSARTQGAEDTIYF.

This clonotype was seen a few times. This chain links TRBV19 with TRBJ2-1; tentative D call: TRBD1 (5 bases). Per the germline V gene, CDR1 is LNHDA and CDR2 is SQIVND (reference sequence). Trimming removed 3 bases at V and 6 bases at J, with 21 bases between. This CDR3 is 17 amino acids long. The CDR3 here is CASSIHWTKNFGNEQFF. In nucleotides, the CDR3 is TGTGCCAGTAGTATCCATTGGACAAAAAACTTTGGCAATGAGCAGTTCTTC.

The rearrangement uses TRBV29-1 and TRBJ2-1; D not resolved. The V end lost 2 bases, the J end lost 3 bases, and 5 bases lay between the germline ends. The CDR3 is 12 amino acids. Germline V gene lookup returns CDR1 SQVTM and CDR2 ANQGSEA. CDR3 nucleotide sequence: TGCAGCGTTGAATACAGCTACAATGAGCAGTTCTTC. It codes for CSVEYSYNEQFF.

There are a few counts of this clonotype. Here the CDR3 DNA reads TGTGCCATCAGTGGGCGAGGGACAGGGGGAGTTGGCTCTGGAAACACCATATATTTT. This encodes CAISGRGTGGVGSGNTIYF. This chain joins TRBV10-3 and TRBJ1-3; 11 positions agree with TRBD1. The V gene end was trimmed by 4 bases and the J gene end by 0 bases; junction bases not matched to a gene: 11. Germline V gene lookup returns CDR1 ENHRY and CDR2 SYGVKD. This CDR3 comprises 19 residues.

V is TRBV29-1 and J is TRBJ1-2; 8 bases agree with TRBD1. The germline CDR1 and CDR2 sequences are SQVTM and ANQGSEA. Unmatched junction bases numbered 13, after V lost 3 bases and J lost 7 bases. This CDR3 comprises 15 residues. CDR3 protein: CSVDHATGASSGYTF. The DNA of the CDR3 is TGCAGCGTTGACCACGCGACAGGGGCCAGTTCTGGCTACACCTTC. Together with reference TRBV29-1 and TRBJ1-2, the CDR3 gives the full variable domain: SAVISQKPSRDICQRGTSLTIQCQVDSQVTMMFWYRQQPGQSLTLIATANQGSEATYESGFVIDKFPISRPNLTFSTLTVSNMSPEDSSIYLCSVDHATGASSGYTFGSGTRLTVV.

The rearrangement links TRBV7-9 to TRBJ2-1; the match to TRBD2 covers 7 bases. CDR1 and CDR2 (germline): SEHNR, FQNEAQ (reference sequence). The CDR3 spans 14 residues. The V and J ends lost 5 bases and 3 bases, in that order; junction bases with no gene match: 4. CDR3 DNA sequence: TGTGCCAGCAGCCCCCGGGGGGTCTACAATGAGCAGTTCTTC. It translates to CASSPRGVYNEQFF.

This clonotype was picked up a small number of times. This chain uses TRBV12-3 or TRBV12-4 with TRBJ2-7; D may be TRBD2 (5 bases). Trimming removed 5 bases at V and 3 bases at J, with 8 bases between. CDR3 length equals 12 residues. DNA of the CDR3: TGTGCCAGCAGTCGAGGGTTCTACGAGCAGTACTTC. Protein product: CASSRGFYEQYF.

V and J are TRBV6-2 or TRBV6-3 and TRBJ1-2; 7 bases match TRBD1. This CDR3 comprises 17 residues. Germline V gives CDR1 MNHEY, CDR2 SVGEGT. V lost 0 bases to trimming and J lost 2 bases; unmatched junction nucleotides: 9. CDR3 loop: CASSYSPSTGKNYGYTF. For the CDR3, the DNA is TGTGCCAGCAGTTACTCTCCTTCGACAGGGAAGAACTATGGCTACACCTTC.

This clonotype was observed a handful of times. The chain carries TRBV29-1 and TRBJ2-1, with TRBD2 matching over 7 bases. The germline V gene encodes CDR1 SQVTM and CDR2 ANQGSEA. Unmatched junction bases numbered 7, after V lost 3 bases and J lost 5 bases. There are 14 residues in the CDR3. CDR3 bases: TGCAGCGTTGACGGGGGGAACAAAAACAATGAGCAGTTCTTC. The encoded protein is CSVDGGNKNNEQFF.

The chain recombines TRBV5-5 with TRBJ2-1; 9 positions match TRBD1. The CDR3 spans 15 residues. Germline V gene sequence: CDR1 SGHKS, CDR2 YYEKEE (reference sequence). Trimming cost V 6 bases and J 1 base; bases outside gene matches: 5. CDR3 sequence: CASKRQGGSYNEQFF. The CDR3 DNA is TGTGCCAGCAAAAGACAGGGGGGATCCTACAATGAGCAGTTCTTC.

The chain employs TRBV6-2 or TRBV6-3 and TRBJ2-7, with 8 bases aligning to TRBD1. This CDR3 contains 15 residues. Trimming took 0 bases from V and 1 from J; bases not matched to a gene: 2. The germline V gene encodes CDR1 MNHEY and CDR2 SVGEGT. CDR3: CASSYSTGASYEQYF. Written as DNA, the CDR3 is TGTGCCAGCAGTTACTCGACAGGGGCTTCCTACGAGCAGTACTTC.